The 18 T cell receptor beta chains reported below all come from one sample, sequenced in a study of cytomegalovirus exposure and HLA in healthy donors. PCR involved 60 Vbeta and 13 Jbeta primers. Repertoires were generated with immunoSEQ multiplex PCR, while TCRdb's copy carries only in-frame clones and drops some. The top ten clones hold around 1.5% of a sample with about 160,000 clones, roughly 87% of them seen once. The sample consisted of PBMCs. These receptors came from a girl under 18 in good health and CMV-seropositive.

The chain links TRBV5-1 to TRBJ1-1; the D is unclear. The V end lost 4 bases, the J end lost 0 bases, and 10 bases lay between the germline ends. The CDR3 length is 14 residues. Per germline, CDR1 SGHRS and CDR2 YFSETQ. The CDR3 is CASSAKAVNTEAFF. The CDR3 nucleotides read TGCGCCAGCAGCGCAAAGGCGGTGAACACTGAAGCTTTCTTT.

The V gene is TRBV5-6, the J gene TRBJ2-7, with D uncertain. The CDR3 loop spans 13 amino acids. V lost 2 bases and J 0 bases, leaving 6 bases between the germline ends. Germline V lookup: CDR1 SGHDT, CDR2 YYEEEE. Written as DNA, the CDR3 is TGTGCCAGCAGCTTCCGGTCCTCCTACGAGCAGTACTTC. Its translation is CASSFRSSYEQYF.

This sequence joins TRBV7-9 and TRBJ2-3, with a weak D call TRBD2 (5 bases). V lost 4 bases and J 5 bases, leaving 16 bases between the germline ends. CDR3 length: 15 residues. Germline V gene data show CDR1 as SEHNR and CDR2 as FQNEAQ (reference sequence). In nucleotides, the CDR3 is TGTGCCAGCAGCTCTACCGCGCGAGGAGGAGATACGCAGTATTTT. Translation gives CASSSTARGGDTQYF.

CDR3 sequence reads: CASPSGRHPNTGELFF. CDR3 DNA sequence: TGCGCCAGCCCCTCTGGCAGGCACCCGAACACCGGGGAGCTGTTTTTT. V and J are TRBV23-1 and TRBJ2-2, with D unclear. TRBV23-1 is an ORF, and what it does is uncertain. The ends were cut back, 8 bases at V and 0 bases at J, with 16 bases in the middle. The CDR3 spans 16 residues.

This chain connects TRBV11-2 to TRBJ1-3; D perhaps matches TRBD1 (6 bases). V lost 4 bases and J lost 0, with 13 bases in between. The CDR3 extends over 16 amino acids. From germline, CDR1 is SGHAT and CDR2 FQNNGV. As DNA, the CDR3 is TGTGCCAGCAGCTCCTTCCAGGGGAGCTCTGGAAACACCATATATTTT. It encodes CASSSFQGSSGNTIYF.

The chain recombines TRBV13 with TRBJ1-1; possibly TRBD1 for D (6 bases). The V and J ends lost 5 bases and 1 base respectively, with 17 bases between them. The length of the CDR3 is 16 residues. Per the germline V gene, CDR1 is PRHDT and CDR2 is FYEKMQ (reference sequence). CDR3 DNA: TGTGCCAGCAGCGAAGGGACAACAACAGAGAACACTGAAGCTTTCTTT. This gives the protein CASSEGTTTENTEAFF.

With respect to this clone: The same CDR3 arises from other DNA sequences in this sample as well. The V gene is TRBV20-1, the J gene TRBJ1-2; no clear D gene. Germline V gene sequence: CDR1 DFQATT, CDR2 SNEGSKA (reference sequence). Trimming removed 6 bases at V and 3 bases at J, with 8 bases between. This CDR3 region has 11 residues. CDR3 in amino acids: CSAHADYGYTF. CDR3 DNA: TGCAGTGCCCACGCGGACTATGGCTACACCTTC.

The chain links TRBV7-9 to TRBJ2-7, with 9 bases aligning to TRBD2. Germline-derived CDR1 and CDR2 are SEHNR and FQNEAQ (reference sequence). The CDR3 contains 14 residues. Trimming cost V 5 bases and J 4 bases; bases outside gene matches: 6. As DNA, the CDR3 is TGTGCCAGCAGCAAGACGAGCGGGAGGTACGAGCAGTACTTC. Amino acids: CASSKTSGRYEQYF.

This chain connects TRBV4-1 to TRBJ2-7, with D perhaps TRBD2 (6 bases). This CDR3 region has 13 residues. Trimming left V 4 bases short and J 3 bases short, with 10 bases between. Germline CDR1 MGHRA, CDR2 YSYEKL. This CDR3 is CASSRGVDYEQYF. The CDR3 DNA reads TGCGCCAGCAGCCGGGGGGTTGACTACGAGCAGTACTTC.

The chain is built from TRBV27 and TRBJ2-3, with TRBD2 matching over 9 bases. The CDR3 covers 14 residues. Germline V CDR1 and CDR2: MNHEY, SMNVEV (reference sequence). The V and J ends lost 8 bases and 4 bases, in that order; junction bases with no gene match: 7. CDR3 region: CASALAGEADTQYF. The CDR3 DNA reads as TGTGCCAGCGCCTTAGCGGGAGAGGCAGATACGCAGTATTTT.

CDR3: CASSTRDRFTDTQYF. The DNA of the CDR3 is TGTGCCAGCAGTACCCGGGACAGGTTCACAGATACGCAGTATTTT. V is TRBV6-5 and J is TRBJ2-3; 8 bases align to TRBD1. CDR1 and CDR2 from the germline V gene are MNHEY and SVGAGI. There are 15 residues in the CDR3. V shed 5 bases and J 2 bases; nucleotides not matched to a gene: 6.

V and J are TRBV2 and TRBJ1-1; 7 positions match TRBD1. J was trimmed by 8 bases and V by 5 bases; bases with no gene match: 11. The germline V gene has CDR1 SNHLY and CDR2 FYNNEI. The CDR3 totals 14 residues. The CDR3 loop reads CASSLESWTGEAFF. CDR3 DNA: TGTGCCAGCAGTCTTGAAAGTTGGACAGGAGAAGCTTTCTTT.

This chain joins TRBV6-5 and TRBJ1-5; D unclear. V was pared by 0 bases and J by 6 bases, with 9 bases between. The CDR3 has 14 residues. Germline CDR1 is MNHEY and CDR2 is SVGAGI. The CDR3 bases are TGTGCCAGCAGTTACTCCGAGGGCTTTCAGCCCCAGCATTTT. It translates to CASSYSEGFQPQHF.

The chain joins TRBV13 to TRBJ1-1, with D possibly matching TRBD1 (6 bases). This CDR3 contains 14 residues. Germline V gene lookup returns CDR1 PRHDT and CDR2 FYEKMQ (reference sequence). Trimming cost V 6 bases and J 5 bases, with 16 bases left between them. CDR3 coding DNA: TGTGCCAGCAGGGTCCTCGGGGGGCGTACTGAAGCTTTCTTT. Residues: CASRVLGGRTEAFF.

In its sample, this clone was seen a few times. J is TRBJ1-4 and V is TRBV4-2; the D gene is possibly TRBD1 (5 bases). Germline V lookup: CDR1 LGHNA, CDR2 YNFKEQ. V dropped 0 bases and J dropped 2 bases, with 7 bases sitting between them. The CDR3 consists of 15 residues. CDR3 DNA: TGTGCCAGCAGCCAAGAGACAGTTACTAATGAAAAACTGTTTTTT. It specifies CASSQETVTNEKLFF.

CDR3 region: CASSLDRVAGDTQYF. CDR3 nucleotides: TGTGCCAGCAGTCTGGACAGGGTTGCTGGAGATACGCAGTATTTT. This sequence joins TRBV28 and TRBJ2-3; TRBD1 agrees at 8 bases. J lost 5 bases, V lost 5 bases, and 9 bases had no gene match. This CDR3 region has 15 residues. Per germline, CDR1 MDHEN and CDR2 SYDVKM.

This clone appeared a few times. This chain uses TRBV10-3 with TRBJ1-2, with 12 bases fitting TRBD1. This CDR3 has 15 residues. Germline trimming cut 10 bases from V and 3 bases from J; bases unmatched to any gene: 9. In germline, CDR1 is ENHRY, CDR2 SYGVKD. The CDR3 DNA reads TGTGCCACCGCGGGACAGGGGGCTGCTGACTATGGCTACACCTTC. It yields the protein CATAGQGAADYGYTF.

The chain employs TRBV10-3 and TRBJ2-7; 7 bases fit TRBD1. Germline CDR1 reads ENHRY; CDR2 reads SYGVKD. The ends lost 6 bases at V and 3 bases at J; junction bases unmatched: 5. This CDR3 contains 13 residues. CDR3 region: CAISLRQGYEQYF. The DNA of the CDR3 is TGTGCCATCAGCCTTCGACAGGGCTACGAGCAGTACTTC.